This TCR beta chain was sequenced during a study of monozygotic twins with cystic fibrosis (dated by TCRdb to about 2021). For context, the study as a whole: Around 2.8 micrograms of fragmented DNA went through around 14 PCR cycles to produce barcoded libraries. Data for three of the twin pairs had been reported previously in another context. Ten female and six male twin pairs, aged about 2.0 to 36.4 years (median approximately 9.1 years) and mostly children and adolescents, were included in the cohort. Twins were ranked among about 1,100 cohort participants for weight-for-height and FEVPerc (FEV1 disease centile) on the day of blood sampling. TCR beta repertoires were compared within and between 16 monozygotic twin pairs with cystic fibrosis so that genetic influence on V and J gene usage could be assessed.

Following the manufacturer's instructions, the researchers used the immunoSEQ immune profiling system to amplify TCR beta CDR3 regions via multiplex PCR. Sequencing was performed on an Illumina NextSeq system. The study's processing was this. Sequence data were processed on the immunoSEQ Analyzer platform, and clonality was calculated as the square root of Simpson's index of productive rearrangements. Similarity in V and J usage was measured by Jensen-Shannon distance, and OLGA was used to compute CDR3 generation probabilities. The researchers looked up shared CDR3 sequences in the immuneACCESS database (August 2020) and in VDJdb (December 2020). TCRdb carries this immuneACCESS record with in-frame sequences only. Its versions omit some clonotypes, under half of them owing to an unresolved V gene in the studies checked, with the rest unexplained. The V and J calls and the clone size are those of that table, but D and trimming were determined from the DNA. The table for this sample lists 20,000 to 25,000 clones; roughly 97% of them were counted only once. The ten largest clones capture 0.13% to 0.15% of the sample.

Sequences LNHDA (CDR1) and SQIVND (CDR2) are obtained from the germline V gene (reference sequence). Including the terminal cysteine and phenylalanine, the CDR3 comprises 14 residues. Here the CDR3 DNA is all that survives: 42 bases in frame from base 1. Results the study describes overall, beyond this receptor: In 13 of 16 pairs, V gene usage most closely resembled the co-twin's, and the same held for J usage in 8 of 16 pairs, a pattern suggesting genetic constraints. No association turned up between shared CDR3 numbers and age, concordance or disease severity, and the cohort was small. Significantly higher nucleotide-identical clonotype sharing was observed within monozygotic CF twin pairs than between unrelated CF individuals (P = 0.000026, Mann-Whitney). Simpson clonality was generally low (median roughly 0.0088), which suggests a naive-dominated repertoire, and clonality was higher in the most severely affected patients.

The twin pairs came from the European Cystic Fibrosis Twin and Sibling Study Cohort, which recruited patients from over a hundred CF clinics across 14 European countries. Zygosity and CFTR genotype were verified in-house, with zygosity tested by multiplex PCR of nine short tandem repeat loci. Peripheral blood was taken from each twin, and clinical parameters were recorded on the day of blood sampling. Genomic DNA was isolated from peripheral blood cells with phenol/chloroform and kept in TE buffer at 4 degrees C. A remark on this clone: The target of this receptor is not known. No per-base quality is available; no much larger clone lies one base away.

The sequence joins TRBV19 to TRBJ2-2, with no confidently assigned D gene. The sequence derives from a girl aged 10 to 17 with cystic fibrosis. The sample consisted of blood. The base sequence is TGTGCATCGACAACCCTCGATGTCGCCGGGGAGCTGTTTTTT. Protein translation: CASTTLDVAGELFF.